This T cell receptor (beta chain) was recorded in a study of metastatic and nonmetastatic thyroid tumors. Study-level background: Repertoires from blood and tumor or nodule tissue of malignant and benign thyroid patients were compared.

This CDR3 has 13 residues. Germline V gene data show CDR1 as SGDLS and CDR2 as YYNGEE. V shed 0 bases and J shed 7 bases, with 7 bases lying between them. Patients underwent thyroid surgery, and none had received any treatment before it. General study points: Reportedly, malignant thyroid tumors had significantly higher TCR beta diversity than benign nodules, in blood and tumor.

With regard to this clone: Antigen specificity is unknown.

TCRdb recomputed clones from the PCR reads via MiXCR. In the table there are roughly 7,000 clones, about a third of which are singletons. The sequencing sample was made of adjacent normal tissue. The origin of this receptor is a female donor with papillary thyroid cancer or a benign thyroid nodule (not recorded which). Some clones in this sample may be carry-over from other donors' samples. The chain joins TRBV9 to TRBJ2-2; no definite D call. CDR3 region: CASSVVPGGELFF. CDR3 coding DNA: TGTGCCAGCAGCGTAGTTCCGGGCGGGGAGCTGTTTTTT.